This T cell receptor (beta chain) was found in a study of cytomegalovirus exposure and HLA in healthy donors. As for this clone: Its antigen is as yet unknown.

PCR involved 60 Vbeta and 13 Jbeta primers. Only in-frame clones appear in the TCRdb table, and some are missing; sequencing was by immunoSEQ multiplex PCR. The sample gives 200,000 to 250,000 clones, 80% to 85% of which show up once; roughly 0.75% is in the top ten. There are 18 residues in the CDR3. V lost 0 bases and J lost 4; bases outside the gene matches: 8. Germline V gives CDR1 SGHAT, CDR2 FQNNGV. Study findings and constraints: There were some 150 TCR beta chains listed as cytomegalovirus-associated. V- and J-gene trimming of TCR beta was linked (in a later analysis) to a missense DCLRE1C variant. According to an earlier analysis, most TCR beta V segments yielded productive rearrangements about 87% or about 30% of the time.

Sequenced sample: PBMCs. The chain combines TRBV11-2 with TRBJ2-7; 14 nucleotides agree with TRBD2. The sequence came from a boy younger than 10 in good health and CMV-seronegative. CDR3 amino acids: CASSLEGLAGVTRYEQYF. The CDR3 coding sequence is TGTGCCAGCAGCTTAGAGGGACTAGCGGGAGTAACAAGGTACGAGCAGTACTTC. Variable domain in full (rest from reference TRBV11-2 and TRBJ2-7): EAGVAQSPRYKIIEKRQSVAFWCNPISGHATLYWYQQILGQGPKLLIQFQNNGVVDDSQLPKDRFSAERLKGVDSTLKIQPAKLEDSAVYLCASSLEGLAGVTRYEQYFGPGTRLTVT.